Below, 26 T cell receptor beta chains from the same sample are listed, as sequenced in a study of T-cell memory formation after mild COVID-19. TCRdb re-analysed the 5' RACE reads in MiXCR, keeping a single row per CDR3 protein. Altogether tens of thousands of distinct CDR3 sequences are present, around 7.2% being singletons, with the ten largest covering approximately 1.4%. Sequences were obtained from PBMCs or a T cell subset sorted from them (not recorded which). The receptor source for this set is a man between 18 and 29 years old who had mild COVID-19 (a few samples of this study predate the infection). Cell type and time point are not known.

The V gene is TRBV6-5, the J gene TRBJ2-3; a possible D gene is TRBD1 (5 bases). This CDR3 is 15 amino acids long. Germline V gives CDR1 MNHEY, CDR2 SVGAGI. V was trimmed by 4 bases and J by 5 bases, leaving 16 bases between them. CDR3 residues: CASSFTGAKGDTQYF. In DNA form, the CDR3 reads TGTGCCAGCAGTTTCACAGGAGCCAAGGGAGATACGCAGTATTTT.

There are many counts of this clonotype. The chain recombines TRBV5-1 with TRBJ2-5; 9 bases are a match to TRBD1. In germline, CDR1 is SGHRS, CDR2 YFSETQ. The CDR3 is made up of 14 amino acids. The V segment lost 3 bases and the J segment 2 bases; nucleotides outside the gene matches: 2. The CDR3 coding sequence is TGCGCCAGCAGCTCGGGACAGGGACAAGAGACCCAGTACTTC. Translated, it gives CASSSGQGQETQYF.

This chain joins TRBV20-1 and TRBJ1-6; 11 nucleotides align to TRBD1. Germline-derived CDR1 and CDR2 are DFQATT and SNEGSKA (reference sequence). V gave up 4 bases and J gave up 9 bases; unmatched junction bases: 5. The CDR3 has 14 residues. Here the CDR3 reads CSAKRDRGASPLHF. The CDR3 DNA reads TGCAGTGCTAAGCGGGACAGGGGGGCTTCACCCCTCCACTTT.

This clonotype was observed a handful of times. The chain joins TRBV7-2 to TRBJ2-1; possibly TRBD1 or TRBD2 for D (5 bases each). This CDR3 has 15 residues. V was pared by 2 bases and J by 10 bases, with 18 bases between. Looked up from germline, CDR1 is SGHTA and CDR2 is FQGNSA. Written as DNA, the CDR3 is TGTGCCAGCAGCTTAACTAGGGCGGACACGCGGGAGCAGTTCTTC. This encodes CASSLTRADTREQFF. Complete variable domain (other parts from reference TRBV7-2 and TRBJ2-1): GAGVSQSPSNKVTEKGKDVELRCDPISGHTALYWYRQSLGQGLEFLIYFQGNSAPDKSGLPSDRFSAERTGGSVSTLTIQRTQQEDSAVYLCASSLTRADTREQFFGPGTRLTVL.

This clonotype has at least ten counts. The chain carries TRBV12-3 or TRBV12-4 and TRBJ2-3; 7 nucleotides match TRBD2. Trimming took 1 base from V and 3 from J; bases not matched to a gene: 4. This CDR3 comprises 15 residues. In DNA, the CDR3 is TGTGCCAGCAGTTTAGGCGGGGGTAGTACAGATACGCAGTATTTT. Translated, it gives CASSLGGGSTDTQYF.

This clonotype was seen a handful of times. The chain recombines TRBV7-2 with TRBJ1-2, with no clear D. CDR3 size: 13 residues. Germline CDR1 is SGHTA and CDR2 is FQGNSA. The V and J ends lost 2 bases and 7 bases respectively, with 11 bases between them. The CDR3 sequence: CASSLSVLPGYTF. The CDR3 nucleotides are TGTGCCAGCAGCTTATCTGTCCTTCCTGGCTACACCTTC.

This clonotype has a handful of counts. The chain has TRBV2 and TRBJ2-7, with D perhaps TRBD2 (5 bases). Trimming stripped 7 bases from V and 6 bases from J, with 13 bases between. The CDR3 totals 12 residues. CDR1 and CDR2 from the germline V gene are SNHLY and FYNNEI. CDR3 nucleotides: TGTGCCAGCAAGGAGGACGTCTCCGAGCAGTACGTC. Its protein is CASKEDVSEQYV.

There are a few counts of this clonotype. The chain carries TRBV29-1 and TRBJ2-3; a possible D gene is TRBD2 (6 bases). Deletions cut 4 bases from V and 4 bases from J, with 12 bases between. This CDR3 comprises 13 residues. Germline V CDR1 and CDR2: SQVTM, ANQGSEA. The CDR3 coding sequence is TGCAGCGTTGCCCAGGGAGGCCCAGATACGCAGTATTTT. It specifies CSVAQGGPDTQYF.

This clonotype was counted between two and nine times. CDR3 sequence (DNA): TGCAGTGCTAGAGATCCTCGGACAGGGGGCAGTGAGCAGTTCTTC. This codes for CSARDPRTGGSEQFF. V gene TRBV20-1 combines with J gene TRBJ2-1; 11 bases are shared with TRBD1. The CDR3 covers 15 residues. Germline loops: CDR1 DFQATT, CDR2 SNEGSKA (reference sequence). V trimming: 0 bases; J trimming: 9 bases; junction bases outside the gene matches: 7.

This clonotype has ten or more counts. The gene calls are TRBV4-3 and TRBJ1-2; 7 bases align to TRBD1. Trimming removed 0 bases from V and 6 bases from J; junction bases left unmatched: 7. The germline V gene has CDR1 LGHNA and CDR2 YSLEER. The CDR3 length is 15 residues. The CDR3 reads CASSQDPNRGNGYTF. The CDR3 nucleotides read TGCGCCAGCAGCCAAGATCCGAACAGGGGAAATGGCTACACCTTC.

This clonotype was seen ten or more times. The gene calls are TRBV11-2 and TRBJ2-7; TRBD1 matches at 7 bases. The CDR3 is made up of 13 amino acids. The germline V gene encodes CDR1 SGHAT and CDR2 FQNNGV. CDR3 in amino acids: CASSLGDATGYRV. The CDR3 DNA is TGTGCCAGCAGCTTGGGGGATGCGACAGGGTATAGAGTC.

The sample holds many counts of this clonotype. This chain links TRBV7-9 with TRBJ1-2; no definite D call. The CDR3 totals 14 residues. CDR1 is SEHNR and CDR2 is FQNEAQ in the germline V gene (reference sequence). Trimming took off 1 base at V and 8 bases at J, with 14 bases between the two ends. The CDR3 reads CASSLEGVWRGYTF. CDR3 in DNA: TGTGCCAGCAGCTTAGAGGGCGTGTGGCGAGGCTACACCTTC.

This clonotype was seen ten or more times. CDR3 loop: CASSLQDVTGELFF. As DNA, the CDR3 is TGTGCCAGCAGTTTGCAGGATGTCACCGGGGAGCTGTTTTTT. The chain joins TRBV12-3 or TRBV12-4 to TRBJ2-2, with no clear D. The CDR3 runs 14 residues. V gave up 3 bases and J gave up 4 bases, with 9 bases separating them.

This clonotype has a handful of counts. The gene calls are TRBV4-1 and TRBJ2-3; 10 nucleotides match TRBD2. The ends lost 4 bases at V and 2 bases at J; junction bases unmatched: 9. Germline V gene lookup returns CDR1 MGHRA and CDR2 YSYEKL. CDR3 size: 17 residues. The CDR3 sequence is CASSRQAGGPLTDTQYF. The CDR3 nucleotides read TGCGCCAGCAGCCGGCAAGCGGGGGGGCCCCTCACAGATACGCAGTATTTT.

This clonotype was observed a handful of times. An end of the junction differs from the germline gene, which may be a read error. The chain is built from TRBV4-3 and TRBJ1-2; D is unresolved. Germline V gives CDR1 LGHNA, CDR2 YSLEER. This CDR3 region has 12 residues. CDR3 nucleotides: TGCGCCAGCAGCCAAGTTCGCGGAGTTTTCGCCTTC. This encodes CASSQVRGVFAF.

The chain's CDR3 is CSALRGVVGQPQHF. CDR3 sequence (DNA): TGCAGTGCCCTCAGGGGTGTTGTCGGTCAGCCCCAGCATTTT. The genes are TRBV20-1 and TRBJ1-5, with a possible D match to TRBD1 (6 bases). The ends were cut back, 6 bases at V and 6 bases at J, with 18 bases in the middle. CDR1 and CDR2 (germline): DFQATT, SNEGSKA (reference sequence). CDR3 length: 14 amino acids.

This clonotype has at least ten counts. The chain employs TRBV7-2 and TRBJ2-3; 8 bases match TRBD2. V shed 2 bases and J 3 bases; nucleotides not matched to a gene: 7. The CDR3 sequence is 16 residues long. Germline V lookup: CDR1 SGHTA, CDR2 FQGNSA. CDR3 in DNA: TGTGCCAGCAGCTTATCGGGGGGGGACTGGACAGATACGCAGTATTTT. It encodes CASSLSGGDWTDTQYF.

This clonotype has a handful of counts. The chain uses TRBV9 and TRBJ2-1; D ambiguous. The CDR3 sequence is 15 residues long. CDR1 and CDR2 from the germline V gene are SGDLS and YYNGEE. V dropped 0 bases and J dropped 6 bases, with 13 bases sitting between them. In DNA form, the CDR3 reads TGTGCCAGCAGCGTAGATAGTAGCCGCCCCAATGAGCAGTTCTTC. This codes for CASSVDSSRPNEQFF. Together with reference TRBV9 and TRBJ2-1, the CDR3 gives the full variable domain: DSGVTQTPKHLITATGQRVTLRCSPRSGDLSVYWYQQSLDQGLQFLIQYYNGEERAKGNILERFSAQQFPDLHSELNLSSLELGDSALYFCASSVDSSRPNEQFFGPGTRLTVL.

This clonotype was found a few times. J is TRBJ1-4 and V is TRBV5-6; D may be TRBD1 (5 bases). Germline V gene lookup returns CDR1 SGHDT and CDR2 YYEEEE. V was clipped by 4 bases and J by 7 bases, with 17 bases between them. This CDR3 is 15 amino acids long. The CDR3 sequence is CASSMRGGGVEKLFF. DNA for the CDR3: TGTGCCAGCAGCATGAGGGGAGGTGGAGTTGAAAAACTGTTTTTT.

The V gene is TRBV6-1, the J gene TRBJ1-2; D gene unclear. V was pared by 2 bases and J by 4 bases, with 5 bases between. Germline V gene lookup returns CDR1 MNHNS and CDR2 SASEGT. The length of the CDR3 is 12 residues. The CDR3 loop is CASSERIYGYTF. In DNA form, the CDR3 reads TGTGCCAGCAGTGAAAGGATCTATGGCTACACCTTC.

This clonotype was counted a few times. The chain links TRBV20-1 to TRBJ2-3; possibly TRBD1 or TRBD2 for D (5 bases each). Germline CDR1 and CDR2: DFQATT and SNEGSKA (reference sequence). The CDR3 consists of 13 residues. The ends were cut back, 4 bases at V and 2 bases at J, with 10 bases in the middle. The CDR3 region has the DNA TGCAGTGCTAACCGGGGCCCCACAGATACGCAGTATTTT. It encodes CSANRGPTDTQYF.

This clonotype has just a few counts. This chain connects TRBV25-1 to TRBJ1-2; weak D call: TRBD1 (5 bases). CDR1 is MGHDK and CDR2 is SYGVNS in the germline V gene. V was trimmed by 2 bases and J by 8 bases, leaving 15 bases between them. This CDR3 contains 14 residues. The CDR3 nucleotides read TGTGCCAGCAGTGAACAGGGCCGGGAGGAAGGCTACACCTTC. Protein: CASSEQGREEGYTF.

This clonotype was seen more than once but under ten times. The chain joins TRBV7-3 to TRBJ1-2, with a weak D call TRBD1 (5 bases). The CDR3 totals 15 residues. V gave up 3 bases and J gave up 7 bases, with 18 bases separating them. The germline V gene has CDR1 SGHTA and CDR2 FQGTGA. CDR3 bases: TGTGCCAGCAGCTTGTCCGAGGGGCGCGGTGGTGGCTACACCTTC. This codes for CASSLSEGRGGGYTF.

This clonotype was detected only a few times. The rearrangement links TRBV20-1 to TRBJ2-1, with D perhaps matching TRBD1 or TRBD2 (7 bases each). The germline V and J ends were trimmed by 7 bases and 6 bases, with 13 bases remaining between them. Per the germline V gene, CDR1 is DFQATT and CDR2 is SNEGSKA (reference sequence). This CDR3 is 12 amino acids long. The CDR3 DNA sequence: TGCAGTGGACAGGGAGGGTCCAATGAGCAGTTCTTC. Protein product: CSGQGGSNEQFF.

The V gene is TRBV7-2, the J gene TRBJ1-5; 7 positions match TRBD1. This CDR3 is 16 amino acids long. CDR1 SGHTA and CDR2 FQGNSA come from the germline V gene. Trimming took 3 bases from V and 0 from J; bases not matched to a gene: 5. CDR3 DNA: TGTGCCAGCAGCTTTCGACAGGGAGGTAGCAATCAGCCCCAGCATTTT. Encoded protein: CASSFRQGGSNQPQHF.

This clonotype was recorded many times. V gene TRBV7-9 combines with J gene TRBJ1-5, with D possibly being TRBD1 (5 bases). The CDR3 contains 15 residues. V lost 5 bases, J lost 4 bases, and 15 bases lay in between. CDR1 and CDR2 (germline): SEHNR, FQNEAQ (reference sequence). The CDR3: CASSPGDFSNQPQHF. Written as DNA, the CDR3 is TGTGCCAGCAGCCCGGGGGATTTTTCTAATCAGCCCCAGCATTTT.